What follows are 14 T cell receptor beta chains derived from one specimen sequenced in a study of blood T cell repertoires in COVID-19. Measured with immunoSEQ multiplex PCR; TCRdb has only the in-frame clones, and not every one. This sample has roughly 68,000 clones; over 80% occur once, and the top ten carry roughly 18%. Sequencing was done on a sample of peripheral blood. The source is a woman of 80 years or more with acute or convalescent COVID-19.

The CDR3 sequence is CASSWGTEETQYF. CDR3 in DNA: TGTGCCAGCAGCTGGGGGACAGAAGAGACCCAGTACTTC. V gene TRBV5-6 combines with J gene TRBJ2-5; 7 bases line up with TRBD1. The ends lost 3 bases at V and 3 bases at J; junction bases unmatched: 2. This CDR3 comprises 13 residues. Germline CDR1 is SGHDT and CDR2 is YYEEEE. The full variable domain, completed using reference TRBV5-6 and TRBJ2-5, is DAGVTQSPTHLIKTRGQQVTLRCSPKSGHDTVSWYQQALGQGPQFIFQYYEEEERQRGNFPDRFSGHQFPNYSSELNVNALLLGDSALYLCASSWGTEETQYFGPGTRLLVL.

The chain joins TRBV5-1 to TRBJ1-2; no clear D gene. Germline assignment: CDR1 SGHRS and CDR2 YFSETQ. The CDR3 runs 13 residues. Trimming removed 4 bases at V and 4 bases at J, with 11 bases between. The CDR3, as DNA: TGCGCCAGCAGCACAGACCCCCCCTATGGCTACACCTTC. It codes for CASSTDPPYGYTF.

This clone was recorded a few times. CDR3 nucleotides: TGTGCCAGCAGCGTAGCAGGGCAGAACACTGAAGCTTTCTTT. Translated, it gives CASSVAGQNTEAFF. The gene calls are TRBV9 and TRBJ1-1; tentatively, D is TRBD1 (5 bases). The CDR3 has 14 amino acids. Per the germline V gene, CDR1 is SGDLS and CDR2 is YYNGEE. Trimming removed 0 bases at V and 1 base at J, with 7 bases between.

The chain employs TRBV11-2 and TRBJ2-1, with D maybe TRBD2 (6 bases). The germline V gene has CDR1 SGHAT and CDR2 FQNNGV. There are 16 residues in the CDR3. V lost 3 bases and J 0 bases, leaving 12 bases between the germline ends. DNA of the CDR3: TGTGCCAGCAGCTTCGATGGCGGGAACTCCTACAATGAGCAGTTCTTC. This codes for CASSFDGGNSYNEQFF. The whole variable domain, filled in from reference TRBV11-2 and TRBJ2-1, reads EAGVAQSPRYKIIEKRQSVAFWCNPISGHATLYWYQQILGQGPKLLIQFQNNGVVDDSQLPKDRFSAERLKGVDSTLKIQPAKLEDSAVYLCASSFDGGNSYNEQFFGPGTRLTVL.

V is TRBV24-1 and J is TRBJ1-1; tentative D call: TRBD1 (6 bases). V was pared by 4 bases and J by 3 bases, with 14 bases between. Germline loops: CDR1 KGHDR, CDR2 SFDVKD. The CDR3 covers 15 residues. The CDR3 reads CATSEATGTDTEAFF. CDR3 bases: TGTGCCACCAGTGAGGCAACAGGGACCGACACTGAAGCTTTCTTT.

The chain couples TRBV5-6 to TRBJ2-3; 10 positions agree with TRBD1. V was pared by 4 bases and J by 5 bases, with 16 bases of the junction left unmatched. This CDR3 comprises 18 residues. The V gene's germline CDR1 is SGHDT and CDR2 YYEEEE. The CDR3 DNA follows: TGTGCCAGCAGCCTTCTAGGGCCTGGGACAGGGGTTGAAGATACGCAGTATTTT. Its protein is CASSLLGPGTGVEDTQYF.

The J gene is TRBJ2-3, the V gene TRBV3-1 (or the pseudogene TRBV3-2), with D possibly matching TRBD2 (5 bases). CDR1 and CDR2 from the germline V gene are LGHDT and YNNKEL (reference sequence). The V end was cut by 4 bases, the J end by 0 bases, with 11 bases between. The CDR3 spans 15 residues. This CDR3 reads CASSLARGSTDTQYF. The CDR3 DNA is TGTGCCAGCAGCCTAGCGCGCGGTAGCACAGATACGCAGTATTTT.

This chain joins TRBV5-4 and TRBJ2-2; possible D gene TRBD2, 6 bases. There are 16 residues in the CDR3. The V gene lost 4 bases and the J gene lost 1 base, with 14 bases spanning the gap. Looked up from germline, CDR1 is SGHNT and CDR2 is YYREEE (reference sequence). CDR3 coding DNA: TGTGCCAGCAGCGCTGGAGGGACTGTGAACACCGGGGAGCTGTTTTTT. Translated, it gives CASSAGGTVNTGELFF.

This rearrangement joins TRBV6-4 to TRBJ1-5; 11 bases agree with TRBD1. This CDR3 comprises 15 residues. Germline CDR1 MRHNA, CDR2 SNTAGT. J gave up 7 bases and V 6 bases, and 8 bases lay outside the gene matches. CDR3 sequence: CASSAQGQGGQPQHF. The CDR3 region has the DNA TGTGCCAGCAGCGCCCAGGGACAGGGGGGACAGCCCCAGCATTTT.

This clone occurred a few times. Within the sample, other DNA sequences also encode this same CDR3. The V and J genes are TRBV4-1 and TRBJ2-2; 7 nucleotides agree with TRBD2. Germline CDR1 and CDR2: MGHRA and YSYEKL. V trimming: 1 base; J trimming: 2 bases; junction bases outside the gene matches: 1. This CDR3 region has 15 residues. The CDR3 spells CASSQGLANTGELFF. In DNA form, the CDR3 reads TGCGCCAGCAGCCAAGGACTAGCCAACACCGGGGAGCTGTTTTTT.

This clone is a singleton in its sample. This chain connects TRBV18 to TRBJ1-4; D might be TRBD1 (5 bases). The germline V and J ends were trimmed by 3 bases and 1 base, with 6 bases remaining between them. The CDR3 sequence is 14 residues long. Germline CDR1 reads KGHSH; CDR2 reads LQKENI. The CDR3 DNA is TGTGCCAGCTCACCGCAGGGAACTAATGAAAAACTGTTTTTT. This sequence encodes CASSPQGTNEKLFF.

This sequence joins TRBV7-9 and TRBJ2-7, with 9 bases aligning to TRBD1. V dropped 3 bases and J dropped 6; count of bases not matched to a gene: 6. The CDR3 consists of 14 residues. Germline V gives CDR1 SEHNR, CDR2 FQNEAQ (reference sequence). The CDR3 region is CASSLGQGVGEQYF. CDR3 DNA: TGTGCCAGCAGCTTGGGACAGGGAGTCGGCGAGCAGTACTTC.

The rearrangement uses TRBV5-1 and TRBJ2-1; possibly TRBD1 for D (6 bases). The CDR3 contains 16 residues. Germline values: CDR1 SGHRS, CDR2 YFSETQ. The germline V and J ends were trimmed by 0 bases and 4 bases, with 14 bases remaining between them. The CDR3 DNA sequence: TGCGCCAGCAGCTTGGGGGTGGGGACATTGTACAATGAGCAGTTCTTC. Amino acids: CASSLGVGTLYNEQFF.

This chain uses TRBV6-5 with TRBJ2-7; the D gene is possibly TRBD1 (6 bases). Germline CDR1 and CDR2: MNHEY and SVGAGI. This CDR3 is 14 amino acids long. V lost 7 bases to trimming and J lost 3 bases, with 16 bases between them. CDR3 nucleotides: TGTGCCAGCACTGGAGGCAGGGGCCTCTACGAGCAGTACTTC. Amino acid sequence: CASTGGRGLYEQYF.